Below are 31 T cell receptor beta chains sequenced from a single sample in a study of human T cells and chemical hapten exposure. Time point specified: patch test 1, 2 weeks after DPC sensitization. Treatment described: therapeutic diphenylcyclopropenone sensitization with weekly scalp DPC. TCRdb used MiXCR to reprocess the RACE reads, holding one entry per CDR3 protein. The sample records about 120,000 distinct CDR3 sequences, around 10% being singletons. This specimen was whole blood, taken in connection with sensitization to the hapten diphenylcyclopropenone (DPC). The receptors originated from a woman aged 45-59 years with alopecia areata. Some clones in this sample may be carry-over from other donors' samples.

CDR3 coding DNA: TGTGCCAGCAGCGCCACAGGGGCCAAAGCGGAAAAACTGTTTTTT. As protein: CASSATGAKAEKLFF. The chain employs TRBV11-1 and TRBJ1-4; 7 bases map to TRBD1. Germline trimming cut 5 bases from V and 8 bases from J; bases unmatched to any gene: 11. Germline-derived CDR1 and CDR2 are SGHAT and FQDESV (reference sequence). This CDR3 comprises 15 residues.

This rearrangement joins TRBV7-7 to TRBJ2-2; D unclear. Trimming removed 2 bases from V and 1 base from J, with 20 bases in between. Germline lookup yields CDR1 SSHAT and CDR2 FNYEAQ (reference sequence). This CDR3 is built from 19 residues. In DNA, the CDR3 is TGTGCCAGCAGCTTACAGAACCTTAGGCGGACCTGGAACACCGGGGAGCTGTTTTTT. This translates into CASSLQNLRRTWNTGELFF. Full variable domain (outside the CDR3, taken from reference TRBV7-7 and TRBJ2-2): GAGVSQSPRYKVTKRGQDVTLRCDPISSHATLYWYQQALGQGPEFLTYFNYEAQPDKSGLPSDRFSAERPEGSISTLTIQRTEQRDSAMYRCASSLQNLRRTWNTGELFFGEGSRLTVL.

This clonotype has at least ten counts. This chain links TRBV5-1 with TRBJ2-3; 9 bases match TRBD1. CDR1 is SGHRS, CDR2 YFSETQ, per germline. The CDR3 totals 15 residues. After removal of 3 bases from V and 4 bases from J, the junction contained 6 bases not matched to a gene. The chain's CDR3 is CASSSGQGYADTQYF. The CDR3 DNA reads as TGCGCCAGCAGCTCAGGACAGGGGTATGCAGATACGCAGTATTTT.

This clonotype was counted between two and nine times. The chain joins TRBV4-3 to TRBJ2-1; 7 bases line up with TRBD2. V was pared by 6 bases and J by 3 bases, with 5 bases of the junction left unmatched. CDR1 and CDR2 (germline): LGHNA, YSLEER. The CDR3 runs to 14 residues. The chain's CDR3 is CASSIRGDYNEQFF. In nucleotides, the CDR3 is TGCGCCAGCAGTATCCGGGGGGACTACAATGAGCAGTTCTTC.

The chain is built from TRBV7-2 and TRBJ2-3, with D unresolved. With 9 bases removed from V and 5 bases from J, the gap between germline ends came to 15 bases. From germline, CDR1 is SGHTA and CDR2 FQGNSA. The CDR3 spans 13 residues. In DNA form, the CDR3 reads TGTGCCAGTTTGAGGAAGGGTGGAGATACGCAGTATTTT. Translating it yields CASLRKGGDTQYF.

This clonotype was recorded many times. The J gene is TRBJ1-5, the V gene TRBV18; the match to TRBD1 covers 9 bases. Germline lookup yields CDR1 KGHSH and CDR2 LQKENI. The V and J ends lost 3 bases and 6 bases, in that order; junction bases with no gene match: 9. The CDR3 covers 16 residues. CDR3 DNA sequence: TGTGCCAGCTCACCCCGGGGACAGGGTTCGGGTCAGCCCCAGCATTTT. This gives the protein CASSPRGQGSGQPQHF.

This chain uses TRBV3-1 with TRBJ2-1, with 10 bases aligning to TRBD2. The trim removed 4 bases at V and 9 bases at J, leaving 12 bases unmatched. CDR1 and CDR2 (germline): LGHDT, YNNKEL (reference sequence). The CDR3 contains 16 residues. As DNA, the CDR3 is TGTGCCAGCAGCCCAAGTGCGCTAGCGGGAGCGGGTGAGCAGTTCTTC. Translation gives CASSPSALAGAGEQFF.

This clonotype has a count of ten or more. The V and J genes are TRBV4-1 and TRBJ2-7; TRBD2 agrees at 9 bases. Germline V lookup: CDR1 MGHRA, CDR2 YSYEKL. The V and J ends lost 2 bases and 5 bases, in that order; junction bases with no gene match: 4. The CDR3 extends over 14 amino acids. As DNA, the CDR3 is TGCGCCAGCAGCCAACCCGGACTAGCGCACGAGCAGTACTTC. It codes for CASSQPGLAHEQYF.

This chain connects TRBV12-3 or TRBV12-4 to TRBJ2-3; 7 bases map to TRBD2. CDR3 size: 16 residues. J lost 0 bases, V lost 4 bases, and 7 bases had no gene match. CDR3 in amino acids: CASSSGLEPSTDTQYF. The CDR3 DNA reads TGTGCCAGCAGTTCTGGACTAGAGCCTAGCACAGATACGCAGTATTTT.

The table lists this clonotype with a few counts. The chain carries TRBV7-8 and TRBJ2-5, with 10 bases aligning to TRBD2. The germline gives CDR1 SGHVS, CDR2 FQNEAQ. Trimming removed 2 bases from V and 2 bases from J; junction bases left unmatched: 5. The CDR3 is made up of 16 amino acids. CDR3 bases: TGTGCCAGCAGCTTATGGCCTAGCGGGGGACAAGAGACCCAGTACTTC. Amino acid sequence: CASSLWPSGGQETQYF.

The CDR3 bases are TGCAGTGCCCTTGGACTAGAAACAGATACGCAGTATTTT. It yields the protein CSALGLETDTQYF. J is TRBJ2-3 and V is TRBV20-1; 7 bases match TRBD2. This CDR3 has 13 amino acids. The ends lost 6 bases at V and 3 bases at J; junction bases unmatched: 6. The V gene's germline CDR1 is DFQATT and CDR2 SNEGSKA (reference sequence).

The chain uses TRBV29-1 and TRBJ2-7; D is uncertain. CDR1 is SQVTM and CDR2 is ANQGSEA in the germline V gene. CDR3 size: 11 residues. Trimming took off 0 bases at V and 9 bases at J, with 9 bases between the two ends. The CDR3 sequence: CSVEDQKGQYF. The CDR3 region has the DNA TGCAGCGTTGAAGATCAGAAGGGGCAGTACTTC.

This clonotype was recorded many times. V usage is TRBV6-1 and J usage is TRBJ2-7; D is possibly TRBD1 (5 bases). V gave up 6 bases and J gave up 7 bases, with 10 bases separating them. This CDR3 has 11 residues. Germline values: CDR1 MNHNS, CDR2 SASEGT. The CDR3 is CASSLSGEQYF. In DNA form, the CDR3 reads TGTGCCAGCAGCCTATCAGGGGAGCAGTACTTC.

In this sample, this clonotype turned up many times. The CDR3 loop is CSARNGTPAFF. The CDR3 nucleotides are TGCAGTGCTAGAAACGGCACACCTGCTTTCTTT. The chain couples TRBV20-1 to TRBJ1-1, with D hard to call. The CDR3 has 11 residues. Germline assignment: CDR1 DFQATT and CDR2 SNEGSKA (reference sequence). V lost 2 bases to trimming and J lost 11 bases, with 12 bases between them.

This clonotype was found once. The CDR3 DNA is TGCAGTGCTAAGGCTAGCGGGAACGGGGCAGATACGCAGTATTTT. It encodes CSAKASGNGADTQYF. The chain employs TRBV20-1 and TRBJ2-3, with 9 bases lining up with TRBD2. V lost 4 bases to trimming and J lost 4 bases; unmatched junction nucleotides: 9. CDR1 DFQATT and CDR2 SNEGSKA come from the germline V gene (reference sequence). The CDR3 is made up of 15 amino acids.

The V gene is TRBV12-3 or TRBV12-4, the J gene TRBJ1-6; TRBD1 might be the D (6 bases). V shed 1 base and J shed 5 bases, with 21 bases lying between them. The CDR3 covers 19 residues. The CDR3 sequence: CASSLGLSGGGYNNSPLHF. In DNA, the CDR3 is TGTGCCAGCAGTTTAGGGTTATCGGGGGGCGGATATAATAATTCACCCCTCCACTTT.

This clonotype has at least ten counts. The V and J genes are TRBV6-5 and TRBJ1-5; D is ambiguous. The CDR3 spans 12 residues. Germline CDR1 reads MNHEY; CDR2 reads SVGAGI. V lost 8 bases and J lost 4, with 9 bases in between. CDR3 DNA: TGTGCCAGCGGAGGTGGGAATCAGCCCCAGCATTTT. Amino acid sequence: CASGGGNQPQHF.

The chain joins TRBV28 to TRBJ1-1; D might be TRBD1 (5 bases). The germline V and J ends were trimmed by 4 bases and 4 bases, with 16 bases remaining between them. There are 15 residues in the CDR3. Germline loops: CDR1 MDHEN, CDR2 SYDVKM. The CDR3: CASSSPPQGITEAFF. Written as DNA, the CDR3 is TGTGCCAGCAGTTCGCCCCCGCAGGGTATCACTGAAGCTTTCTTT.

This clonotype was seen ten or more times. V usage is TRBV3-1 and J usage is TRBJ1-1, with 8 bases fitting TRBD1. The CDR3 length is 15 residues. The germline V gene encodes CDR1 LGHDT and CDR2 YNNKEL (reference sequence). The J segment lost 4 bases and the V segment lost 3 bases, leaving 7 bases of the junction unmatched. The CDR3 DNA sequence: TGTGCCAGCAGCCAGGACCCGACAGGGGCCACTGAAGCTTTCTTT. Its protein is CASSQDPTGATEAFF.

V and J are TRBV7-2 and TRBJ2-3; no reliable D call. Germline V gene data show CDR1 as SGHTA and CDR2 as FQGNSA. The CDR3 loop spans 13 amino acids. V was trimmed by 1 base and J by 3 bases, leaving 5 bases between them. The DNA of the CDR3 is TGTGCCAGCAGCTTAGAACAAACAGATACGCAGTATTTT. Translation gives CASSLEQTDTQYF.

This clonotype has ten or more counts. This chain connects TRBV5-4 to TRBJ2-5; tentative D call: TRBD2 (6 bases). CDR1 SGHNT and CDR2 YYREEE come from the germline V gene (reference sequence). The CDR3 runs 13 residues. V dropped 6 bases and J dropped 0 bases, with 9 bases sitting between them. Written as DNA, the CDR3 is TGTGCCAGCACCCGGACTAACCAAGAGACCCAGTACTTC. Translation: CASTRTNQETQYF.

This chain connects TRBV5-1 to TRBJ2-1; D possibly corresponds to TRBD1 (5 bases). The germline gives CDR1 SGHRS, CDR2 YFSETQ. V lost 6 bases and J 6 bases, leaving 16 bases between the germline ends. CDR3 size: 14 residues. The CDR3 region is CASTGQTVGNEQFF. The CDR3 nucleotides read TGCGCCAGCACAGGGCAAACGGTCGGCAATGAGCAGTTCTTC.

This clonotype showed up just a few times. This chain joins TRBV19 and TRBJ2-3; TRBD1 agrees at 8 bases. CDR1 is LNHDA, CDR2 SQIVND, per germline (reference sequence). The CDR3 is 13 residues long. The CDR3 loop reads CASGQEPLDTQYF. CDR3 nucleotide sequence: TGTGCTTCGGGACAGGAACCCTTGGATACGCAGTATTTT.

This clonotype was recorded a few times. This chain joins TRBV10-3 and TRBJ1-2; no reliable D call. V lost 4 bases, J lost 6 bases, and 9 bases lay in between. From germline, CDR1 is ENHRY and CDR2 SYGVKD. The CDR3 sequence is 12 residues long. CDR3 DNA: TGTGCCATCAGTGCTTTTACGGATGGCTACACCTTC. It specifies CAISAFTDGYTF.

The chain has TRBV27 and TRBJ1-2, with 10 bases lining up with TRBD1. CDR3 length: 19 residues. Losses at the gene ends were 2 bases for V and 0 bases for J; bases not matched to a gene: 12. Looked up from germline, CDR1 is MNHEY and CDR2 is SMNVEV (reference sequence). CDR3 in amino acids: CASSLGSADRGLPNYGYTF. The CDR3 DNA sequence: TGTGCCAGCAGTTTAGGTTCCGCCGACAGGGGGCTACCTAACTATGGCTACACCTTC.

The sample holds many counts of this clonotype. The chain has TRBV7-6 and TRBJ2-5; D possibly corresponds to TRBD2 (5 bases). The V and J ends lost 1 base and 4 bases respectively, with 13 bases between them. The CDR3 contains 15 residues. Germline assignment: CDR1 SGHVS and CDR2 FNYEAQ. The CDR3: CASSLVGLGGETQYF. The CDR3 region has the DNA TGTGCCAGCAGCTTAGTTGGCCTCGGAGGAGAGACCCAGTACTTC.

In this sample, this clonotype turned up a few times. The CDR3 protein is CASSVGLKVDEQFF. In nucleotides, the CDR3 is TGTGCCAGCAGCGTAGGCTTGAAGGTGGATGAGCAGTTCTTC. The chain has TRBV9 and TRBJ2-1; D uncertain. Germline V gene sequence: CDR1 SGDLS, CDR2 YYNGEE. V was shortened by 0 bases and J by 8 bases, with 12 bases between the two germline ends. This CDR3 contains 14 residues. The full variable domain, its missing parts supplied by reference TRBV9 and TRBJ2-1, is DSGVTQTPKHLITATGQRVTLRCSPRSGDLSVYWYQQSLDQGLQFLIQYYNGEERAKGNILERFSAQQFPDLHSELNLSSLELGDSALYFCASSVGLKVDEQFFGPGTRLTVL.

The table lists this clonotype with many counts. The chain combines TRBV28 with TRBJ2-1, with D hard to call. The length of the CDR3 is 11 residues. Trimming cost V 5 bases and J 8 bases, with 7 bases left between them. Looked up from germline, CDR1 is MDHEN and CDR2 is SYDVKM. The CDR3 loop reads CASSLSDEQFF. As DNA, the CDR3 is TGTGCCAGCAGTCTCAGCGATGAGCAGTTCTTC.

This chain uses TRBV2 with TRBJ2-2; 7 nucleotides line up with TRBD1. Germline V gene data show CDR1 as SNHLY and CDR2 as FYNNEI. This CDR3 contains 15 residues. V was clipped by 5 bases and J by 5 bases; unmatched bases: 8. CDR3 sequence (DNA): TGTGCCAGCAGTAAGACAGGGATGGGGACCGGGGAGCTGTTTTTT. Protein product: CASSKTGMGTGELFF.

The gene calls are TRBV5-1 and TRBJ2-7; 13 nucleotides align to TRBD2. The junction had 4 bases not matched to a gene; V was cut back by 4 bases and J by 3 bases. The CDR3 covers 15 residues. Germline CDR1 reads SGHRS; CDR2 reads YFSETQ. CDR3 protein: CASSGGLAGNYEQYF. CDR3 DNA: TGCGCCAGCAGCGGGGGACTAGCGGGAAACTACGAGCAGTACTTC.

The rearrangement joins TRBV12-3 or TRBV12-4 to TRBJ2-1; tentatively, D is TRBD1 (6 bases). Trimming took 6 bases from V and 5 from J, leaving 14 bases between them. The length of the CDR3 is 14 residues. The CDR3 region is CASSPPQGHNEQFF. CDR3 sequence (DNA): TGTGCCAGCAGCCCTCCCCAGGGGCACAATGAGCAGTTCTTC.